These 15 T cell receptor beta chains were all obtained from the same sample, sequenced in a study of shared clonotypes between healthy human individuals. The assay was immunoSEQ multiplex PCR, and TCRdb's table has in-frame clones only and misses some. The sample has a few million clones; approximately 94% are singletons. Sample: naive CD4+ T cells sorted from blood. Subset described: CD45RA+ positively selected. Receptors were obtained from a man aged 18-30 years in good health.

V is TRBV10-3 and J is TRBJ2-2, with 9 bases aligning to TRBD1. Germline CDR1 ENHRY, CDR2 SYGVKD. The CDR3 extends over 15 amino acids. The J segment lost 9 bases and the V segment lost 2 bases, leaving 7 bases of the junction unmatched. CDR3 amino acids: CAISEGTGNSRELFF. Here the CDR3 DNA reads TGTGCCATCAGTGAGGGGACAGGGAATAGTCGGGAGCTGTTTTTT.

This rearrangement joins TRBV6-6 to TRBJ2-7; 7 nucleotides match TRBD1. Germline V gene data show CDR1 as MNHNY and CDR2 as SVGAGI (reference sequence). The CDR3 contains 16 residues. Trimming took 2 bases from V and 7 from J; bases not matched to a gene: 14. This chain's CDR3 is CASSYTQTGMGWEQYF. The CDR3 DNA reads TGTGCCAGCAGTTACACACAGACAGGGATGGGCTGGGAGCAGTACTTC.

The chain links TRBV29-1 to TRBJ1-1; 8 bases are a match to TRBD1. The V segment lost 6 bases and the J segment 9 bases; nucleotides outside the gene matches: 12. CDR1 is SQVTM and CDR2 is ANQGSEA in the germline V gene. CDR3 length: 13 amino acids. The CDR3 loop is CSVPMDRAYQAFF. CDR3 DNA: TGCAGCGTACCCATGGACAGGGCTTATCAAGCTTTCTTT.

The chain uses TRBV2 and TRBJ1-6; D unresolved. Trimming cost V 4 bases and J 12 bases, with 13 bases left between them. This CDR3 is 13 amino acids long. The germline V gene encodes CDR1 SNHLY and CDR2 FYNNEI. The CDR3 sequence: CASSATEIIPLHF. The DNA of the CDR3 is TGTGCCAGCAGTGCGACCGAGATTATACCCCTCCACTTT.

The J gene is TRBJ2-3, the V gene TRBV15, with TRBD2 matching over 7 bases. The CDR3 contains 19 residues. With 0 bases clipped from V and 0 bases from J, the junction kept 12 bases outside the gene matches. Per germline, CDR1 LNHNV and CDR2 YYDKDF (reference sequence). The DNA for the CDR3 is TGTGCCACCAGCAGAGACCTGATCCGGCGGGAGAGGAGCACAGATACGCAGTATTTT. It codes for CATSRDLIRRERSTDTQYF.

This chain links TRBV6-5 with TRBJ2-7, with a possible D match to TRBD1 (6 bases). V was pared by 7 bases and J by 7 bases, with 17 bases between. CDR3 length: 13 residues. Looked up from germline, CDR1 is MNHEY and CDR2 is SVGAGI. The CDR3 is CASNPLGAREQYF. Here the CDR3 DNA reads TGTGCCAGCAATCCCTTGGGGGCTCGGGAGCAGTACTTC.

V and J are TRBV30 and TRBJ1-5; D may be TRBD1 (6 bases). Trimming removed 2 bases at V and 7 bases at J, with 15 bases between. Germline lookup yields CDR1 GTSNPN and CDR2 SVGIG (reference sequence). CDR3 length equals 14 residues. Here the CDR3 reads CAWSRAGVDQPQHF. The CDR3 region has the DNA TGTGCCTGGAGTCGGGCAGGGGTCGACCAGCCCCAGCATTTT.

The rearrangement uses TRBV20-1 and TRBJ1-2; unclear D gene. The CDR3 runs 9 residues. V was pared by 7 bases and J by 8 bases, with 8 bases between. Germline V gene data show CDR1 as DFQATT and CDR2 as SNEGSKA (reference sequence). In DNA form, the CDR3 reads TGCAGTGTTAGGGCGGGCTACACCTTC. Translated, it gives CSVRAGYTF.

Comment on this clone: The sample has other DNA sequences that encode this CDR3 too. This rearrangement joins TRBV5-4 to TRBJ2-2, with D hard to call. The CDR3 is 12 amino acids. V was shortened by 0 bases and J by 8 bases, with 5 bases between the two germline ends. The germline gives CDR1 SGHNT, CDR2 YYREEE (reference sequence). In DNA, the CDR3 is TGTGCCAGCAGCTTGGTACTAGGGGAGCTGTTTTTT. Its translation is CASSLVLGELFF. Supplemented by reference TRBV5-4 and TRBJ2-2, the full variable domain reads ETGVTQSPTHLIKTRGQQVTLRCSSQSGHNTVSWYQQALGQGPQFIFQYYREEENGRGNFPPRFSGLQFPNYSSELNVNALELDDSALYLCASSLVLGELFFGEGSRLTVL.

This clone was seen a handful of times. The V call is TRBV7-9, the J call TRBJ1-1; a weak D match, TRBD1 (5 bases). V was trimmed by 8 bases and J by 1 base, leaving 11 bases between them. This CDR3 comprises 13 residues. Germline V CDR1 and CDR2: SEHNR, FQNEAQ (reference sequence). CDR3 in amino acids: CASSRQQNTEAFF. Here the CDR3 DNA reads TGTGCCAGCTCTCGACAGCAGAACACTGAAGCTTTCTTT. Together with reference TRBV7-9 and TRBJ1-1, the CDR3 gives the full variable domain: DTGVSQNPRHKITKRGQNVTFRCDPISEHNRLYWYRQTLGQGPEFLTYFQNEAQLEKSRLLSDRFSAERPKGSFSTLEIQRTEQGDSAMYLCASSRQQNTEAFFGQGTRLTVV.

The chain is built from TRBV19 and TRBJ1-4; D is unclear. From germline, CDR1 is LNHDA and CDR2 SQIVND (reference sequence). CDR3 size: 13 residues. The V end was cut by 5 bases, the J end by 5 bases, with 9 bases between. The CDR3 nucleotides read TGTGCCAGTAGTTGGGCGGACAATGAAAAACTGTTTTTT. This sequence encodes CASSWADNEKLFF.

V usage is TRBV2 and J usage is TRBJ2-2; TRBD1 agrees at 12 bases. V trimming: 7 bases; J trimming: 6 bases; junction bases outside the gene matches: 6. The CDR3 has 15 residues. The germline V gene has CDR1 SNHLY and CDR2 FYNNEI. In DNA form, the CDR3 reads TGTGCCAGCAATGCGGGACAGGGGGCGTCCGGGGAGCTGTTTTTT. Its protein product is CASNAGQGASGELFF.

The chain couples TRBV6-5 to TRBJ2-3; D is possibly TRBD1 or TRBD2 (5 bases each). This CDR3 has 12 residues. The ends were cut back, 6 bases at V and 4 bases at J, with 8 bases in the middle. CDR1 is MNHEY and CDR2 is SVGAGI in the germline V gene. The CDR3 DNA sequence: TGTGCCAGCAGGAGGGGCCCAGATACGCAGTATTTT. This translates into CASRRGPDTQYF.

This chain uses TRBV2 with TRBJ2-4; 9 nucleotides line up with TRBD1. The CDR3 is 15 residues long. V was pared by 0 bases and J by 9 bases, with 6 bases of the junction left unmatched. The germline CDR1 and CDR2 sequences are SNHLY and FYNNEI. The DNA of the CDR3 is TGTGCCAGCAGTGAAGCGGGACAGGGAGGGAGCATTCAGTACTTC. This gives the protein CASSEAGQGGSIQYF.

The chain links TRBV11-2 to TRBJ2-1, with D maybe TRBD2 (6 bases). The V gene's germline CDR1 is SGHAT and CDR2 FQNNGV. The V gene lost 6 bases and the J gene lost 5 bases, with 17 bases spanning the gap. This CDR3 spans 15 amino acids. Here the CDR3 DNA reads TGTGCCAGCAGGCGTCCCGGGGGACTCGACAATGAGCAGTTCTTC. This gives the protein CASRRPGGLDNEQFF.